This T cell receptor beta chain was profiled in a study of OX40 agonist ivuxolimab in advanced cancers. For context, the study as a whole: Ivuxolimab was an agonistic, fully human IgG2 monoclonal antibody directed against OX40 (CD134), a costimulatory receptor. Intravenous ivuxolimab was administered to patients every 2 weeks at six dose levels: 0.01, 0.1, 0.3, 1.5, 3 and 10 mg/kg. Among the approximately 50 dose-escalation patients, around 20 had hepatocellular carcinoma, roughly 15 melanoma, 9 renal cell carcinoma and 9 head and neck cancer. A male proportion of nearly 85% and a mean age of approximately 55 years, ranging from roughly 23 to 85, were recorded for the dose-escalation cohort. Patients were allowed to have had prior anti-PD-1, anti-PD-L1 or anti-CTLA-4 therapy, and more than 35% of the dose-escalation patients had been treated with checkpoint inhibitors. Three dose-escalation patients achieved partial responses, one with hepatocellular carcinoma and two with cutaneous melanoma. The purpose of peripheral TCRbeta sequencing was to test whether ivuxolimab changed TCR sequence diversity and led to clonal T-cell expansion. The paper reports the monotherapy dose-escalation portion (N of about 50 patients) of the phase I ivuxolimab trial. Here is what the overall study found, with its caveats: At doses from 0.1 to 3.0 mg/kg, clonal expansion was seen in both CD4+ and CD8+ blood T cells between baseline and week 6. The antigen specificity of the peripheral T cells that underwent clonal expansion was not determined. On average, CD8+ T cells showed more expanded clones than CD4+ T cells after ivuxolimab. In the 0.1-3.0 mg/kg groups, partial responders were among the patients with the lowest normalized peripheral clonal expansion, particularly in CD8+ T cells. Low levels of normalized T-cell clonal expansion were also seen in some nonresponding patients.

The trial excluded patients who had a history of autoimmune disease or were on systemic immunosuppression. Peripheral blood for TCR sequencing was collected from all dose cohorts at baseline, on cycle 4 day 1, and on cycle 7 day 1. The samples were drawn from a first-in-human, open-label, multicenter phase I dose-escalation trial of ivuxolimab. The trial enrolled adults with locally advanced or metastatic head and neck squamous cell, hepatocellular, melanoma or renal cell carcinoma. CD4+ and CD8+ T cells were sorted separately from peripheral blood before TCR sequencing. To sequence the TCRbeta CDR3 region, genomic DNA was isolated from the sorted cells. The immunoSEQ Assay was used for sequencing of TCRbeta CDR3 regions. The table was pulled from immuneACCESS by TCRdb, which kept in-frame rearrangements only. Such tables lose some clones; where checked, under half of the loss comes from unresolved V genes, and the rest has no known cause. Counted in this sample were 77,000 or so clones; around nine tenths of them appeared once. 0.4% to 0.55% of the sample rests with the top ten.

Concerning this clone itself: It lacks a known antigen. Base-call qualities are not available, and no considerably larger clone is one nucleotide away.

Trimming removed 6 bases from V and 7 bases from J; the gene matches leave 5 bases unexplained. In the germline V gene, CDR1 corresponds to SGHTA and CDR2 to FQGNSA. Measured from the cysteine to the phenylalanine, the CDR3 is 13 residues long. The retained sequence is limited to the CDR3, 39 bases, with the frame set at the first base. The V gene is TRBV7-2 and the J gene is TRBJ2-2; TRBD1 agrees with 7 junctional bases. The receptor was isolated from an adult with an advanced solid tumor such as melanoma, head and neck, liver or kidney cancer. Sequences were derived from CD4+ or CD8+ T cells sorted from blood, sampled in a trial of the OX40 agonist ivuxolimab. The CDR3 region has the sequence CASSLTGIGELFF. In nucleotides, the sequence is TGTGCCAGCAGTTTGACAGGGATCGGGGAGCTGTTTTTT.